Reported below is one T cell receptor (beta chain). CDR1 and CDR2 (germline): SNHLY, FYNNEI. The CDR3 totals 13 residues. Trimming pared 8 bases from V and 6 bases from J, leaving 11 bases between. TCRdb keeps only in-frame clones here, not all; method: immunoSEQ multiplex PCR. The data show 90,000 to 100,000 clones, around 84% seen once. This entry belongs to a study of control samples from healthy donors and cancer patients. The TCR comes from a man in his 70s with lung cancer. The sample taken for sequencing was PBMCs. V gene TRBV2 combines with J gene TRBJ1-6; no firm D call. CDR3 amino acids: CASGRNLNSPLHF. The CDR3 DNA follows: TGTGCCAGCGGTAGAAACCTTAATTCACCCCTCCACTTT.